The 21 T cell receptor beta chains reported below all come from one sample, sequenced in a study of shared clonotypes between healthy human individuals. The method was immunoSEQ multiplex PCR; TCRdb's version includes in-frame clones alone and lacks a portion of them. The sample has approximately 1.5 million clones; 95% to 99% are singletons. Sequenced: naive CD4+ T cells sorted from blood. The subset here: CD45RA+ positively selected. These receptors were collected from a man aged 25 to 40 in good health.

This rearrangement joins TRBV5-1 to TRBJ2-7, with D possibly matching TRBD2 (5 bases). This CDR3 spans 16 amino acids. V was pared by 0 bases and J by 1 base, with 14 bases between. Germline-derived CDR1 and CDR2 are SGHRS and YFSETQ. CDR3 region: CASSLAPSLISYEQYF. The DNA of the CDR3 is TGCGCCAGCAGCTTGGCGCCTAGCCTAATTTCCTACGAGCAGTACTTC.

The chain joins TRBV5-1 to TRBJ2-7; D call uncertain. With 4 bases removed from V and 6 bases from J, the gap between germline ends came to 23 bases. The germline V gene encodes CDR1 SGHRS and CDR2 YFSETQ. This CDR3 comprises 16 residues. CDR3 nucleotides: TGCGCCAGCAGCGAGGACGTCCAAACCCGCCCGGGCGAGCAGTACTTC. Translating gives CASSEDVQTRPGEQYF.

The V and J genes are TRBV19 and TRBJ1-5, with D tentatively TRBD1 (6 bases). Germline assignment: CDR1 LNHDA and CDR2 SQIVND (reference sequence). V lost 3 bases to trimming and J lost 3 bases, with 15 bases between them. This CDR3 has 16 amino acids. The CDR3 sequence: CASSIPRQVHNQPQHF. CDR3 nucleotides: TGTGCCAGTAGTATCCCCCGACAGGTGCACAATCAGCCCCAGCATTTT.

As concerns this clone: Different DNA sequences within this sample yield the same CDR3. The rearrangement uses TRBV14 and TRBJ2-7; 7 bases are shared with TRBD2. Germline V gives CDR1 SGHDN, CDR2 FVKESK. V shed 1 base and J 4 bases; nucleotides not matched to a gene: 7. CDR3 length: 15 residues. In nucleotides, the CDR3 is TGTGCCAGCAGCCAAGGGTTAGCGGGCCCTTACGAGCAGTACTTC. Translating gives CASSQGLAGPYEQYF.

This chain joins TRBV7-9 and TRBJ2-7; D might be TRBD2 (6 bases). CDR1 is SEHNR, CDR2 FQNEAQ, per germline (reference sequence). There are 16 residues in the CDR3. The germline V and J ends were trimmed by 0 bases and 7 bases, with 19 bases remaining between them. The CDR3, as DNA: TGTGCCAGCAGCTTAGCGGCTCTACTAGCCGCGGGTGAGCAGTACTTC. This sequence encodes CASSLAALLAAGEQYF. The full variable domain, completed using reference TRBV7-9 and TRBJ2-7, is DTGVSQNPRHKITKRGQNVTFRCDPISEHNRLYWYRQTLGQGPEFLTYFQNEAQLEKSRLLSDRFSAERPKGSFSTLEIQRTEQGDSAMYLCASSLAALLAAGEQYFGPGTRLTVT.

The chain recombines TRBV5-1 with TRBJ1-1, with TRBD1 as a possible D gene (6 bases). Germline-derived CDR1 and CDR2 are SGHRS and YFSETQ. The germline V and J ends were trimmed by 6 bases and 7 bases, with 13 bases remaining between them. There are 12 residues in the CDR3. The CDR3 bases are TGCGCCAGCAAAGGACAGACGAATGAAGCTTTCTTT. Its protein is CASKGQTNEAFF.

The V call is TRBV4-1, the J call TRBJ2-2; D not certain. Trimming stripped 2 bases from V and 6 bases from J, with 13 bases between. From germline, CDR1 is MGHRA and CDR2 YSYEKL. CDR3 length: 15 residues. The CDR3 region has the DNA TGCGCCAGCAGCCAACTTAGGACCATGTCCGGGGAGCTGTTTTTT. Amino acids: CASSQLRTMSGELFF.

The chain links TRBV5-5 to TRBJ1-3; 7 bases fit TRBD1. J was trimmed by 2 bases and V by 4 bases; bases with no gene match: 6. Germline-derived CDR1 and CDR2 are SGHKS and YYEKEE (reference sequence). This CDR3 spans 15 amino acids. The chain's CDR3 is CASSTRGEAGNTIYF. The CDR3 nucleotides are TGTGCCAGCAGCACCAGGGGGGAGGCTGGAAACACCATATATTTT.

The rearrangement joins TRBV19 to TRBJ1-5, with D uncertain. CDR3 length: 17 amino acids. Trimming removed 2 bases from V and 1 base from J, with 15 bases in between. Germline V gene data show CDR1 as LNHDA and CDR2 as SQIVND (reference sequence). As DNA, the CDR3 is TGTGCCAGTAGTATATCCCCGACGTTACTAAGCAATCAGCCCCAGCATTTT. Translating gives CASSISPTLLSNQPQHF. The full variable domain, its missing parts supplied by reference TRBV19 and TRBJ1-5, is DGGITQSPKYLFRKEGQNVTLSCEQNLNHDAMYWYRQDPGQGLRLIYYSQIVNDFQKGDIAEGYSVSREKKESFPLTVTSAQKNPTAFYLCASSISPTLLSNQPQHFGDGTRLSIL.

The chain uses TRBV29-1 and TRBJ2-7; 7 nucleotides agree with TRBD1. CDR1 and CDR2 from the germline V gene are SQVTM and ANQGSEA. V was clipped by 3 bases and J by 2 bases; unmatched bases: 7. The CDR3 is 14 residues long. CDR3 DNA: TGCAGCGTTGAGCGACAGGGAGCCACCTACGAGCAGTACTTC. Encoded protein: CSVERQGATYEQYF.

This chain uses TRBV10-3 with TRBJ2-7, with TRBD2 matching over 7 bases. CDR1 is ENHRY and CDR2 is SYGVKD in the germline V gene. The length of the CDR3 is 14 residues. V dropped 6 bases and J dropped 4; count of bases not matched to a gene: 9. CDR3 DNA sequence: TGTGCCATCAGCTCCTTGGGAGGGACGTACGAGCAGTACTTC. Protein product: CAISSLGGTYEQYF.

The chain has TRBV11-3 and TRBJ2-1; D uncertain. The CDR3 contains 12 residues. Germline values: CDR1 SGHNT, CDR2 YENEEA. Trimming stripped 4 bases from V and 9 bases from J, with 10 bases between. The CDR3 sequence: CASSSTRVEQFF. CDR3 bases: TGTGCCAGCAGCTCGACCCGGGTTGAGCAGTTCTTC.

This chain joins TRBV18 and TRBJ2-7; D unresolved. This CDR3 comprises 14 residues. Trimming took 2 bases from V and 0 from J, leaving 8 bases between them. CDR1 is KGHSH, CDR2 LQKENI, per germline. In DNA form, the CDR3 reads TGTGCCAGCTCACCATTTCAAAGCTCCTACGAGCAGTACTTC. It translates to CASSPFQSSYEQYF.

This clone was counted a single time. CDR3 in DNA: TGTGCCAGCAGCTTAGGTCACGGACAGGGGGCCTACGAGCAGTACTTC. Residues: CASSLGHGQGAYEQYF. This chain links TRBV7-9 with TRBJ2-7; 10 nucleotides line up with TRBD1. The CDR3 is 16 amino acids. V lost 1 base to trimming and J lost 2 bases; unmatched junction nucleotides: 5. Per germline, CDR1 SEHNR and CDR2 FQNEAQ (reference sequence).

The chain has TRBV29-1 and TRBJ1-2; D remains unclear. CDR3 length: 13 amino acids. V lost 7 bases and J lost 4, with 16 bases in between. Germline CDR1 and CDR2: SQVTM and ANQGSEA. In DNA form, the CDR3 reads TGCAGCGCCAACAACCACGACGGCTATGGCTACACCTTC. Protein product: CSANNHDGYGYTF.

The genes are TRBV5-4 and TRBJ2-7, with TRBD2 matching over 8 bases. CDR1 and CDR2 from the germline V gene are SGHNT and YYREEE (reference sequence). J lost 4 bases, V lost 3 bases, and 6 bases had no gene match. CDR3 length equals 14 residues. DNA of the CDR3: TGTGCCAGCAGCTCCGGGAGGGCCGGATACGAGCAGTACTTC. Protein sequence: CASSSGRAGYEQYF.

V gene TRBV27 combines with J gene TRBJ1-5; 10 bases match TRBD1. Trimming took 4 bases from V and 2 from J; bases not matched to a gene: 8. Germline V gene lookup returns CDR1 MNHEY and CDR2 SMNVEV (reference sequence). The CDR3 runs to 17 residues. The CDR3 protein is CASSSTGGAYGNQPQHF. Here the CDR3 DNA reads TGTGCCAGCAGTTCGACAGGGGGCGCATATGGCAATCAGCCCCAGCATTTT.

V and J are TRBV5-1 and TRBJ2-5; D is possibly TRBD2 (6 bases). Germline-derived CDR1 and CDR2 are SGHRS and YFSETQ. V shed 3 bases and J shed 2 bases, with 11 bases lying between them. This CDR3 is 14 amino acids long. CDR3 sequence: CASSSGLLQETQYF. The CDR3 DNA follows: TGCGCCAGCAGCTCGGGACTGCTGCAAGAGACCCAGTACTTC.

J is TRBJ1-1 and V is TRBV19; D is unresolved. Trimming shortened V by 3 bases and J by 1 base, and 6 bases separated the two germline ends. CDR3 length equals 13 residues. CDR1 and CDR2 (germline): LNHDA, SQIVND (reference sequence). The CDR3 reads CASSIYRNTEAFF. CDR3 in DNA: TGTGCCAGTAGTATCTACAGGAACACTGAAGCTTTCTTT.

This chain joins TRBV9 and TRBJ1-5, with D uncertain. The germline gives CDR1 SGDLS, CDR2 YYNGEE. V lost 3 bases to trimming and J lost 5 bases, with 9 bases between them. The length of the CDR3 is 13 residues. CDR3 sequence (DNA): TGTGCCAGCAGCGACCGACGGGATCAGCCCCAGCATTTT. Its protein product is CASSDRRDQPQHF.

The CDR3 sequence is CASSENRQGNQPQHF. The CDR3 region has the DNA TGTGCCAGCAGTGAGAATCGACAGGGTAATCAGCCCCAGCATTTT. The chain has TRBV27 and TRBJ1-5; 7 nucleotides agree with TRBD1. The CDR3 totals 15 residues. Germline CDR1 and CDR2: MNHEY and SMNVEV (reference sequence). V gave up 5 bases and J gave up 4 bases; unmatched junction bases: 8.